Shown below are 2 T cell receptor beta chains from a single sample sequenced in a study of cytomegalovirus exposure and HLA in healthy donors (dated by TCRdb to the late 2010s). The library came from the immunoSEQ multiplex PCR assay. A mixture of 60 forward primers for TCR Vbeta segments and 13 reverse primers for TCR Jbeta segments was used in the multiplex PCR. TCRdb's version of the immuneACCESS table is confined to in-frame rearrangements and falls short of the full clone set. An unresolved V gene accounts for under half of the shortfall where checked; the remainder is of unknown origin. For this sample the table gives more than 150,000 clones, of which roughly 80% were detected only once. The ten largest account for about 0.78% of the sample. Sequencing was performed on PBMCs. The source of these receptors is a young woman in good health and CMV-seronegative.

The genes are TRBV27 and TRBJ2-2, with 7 bases identical to TRBD2. Germline CDR1 and CDR2: MNHEY and SMNVEV (reference sequence). J gave up 4 bases and V 2 bases, and 4 bases lay outside the gene matches. This CDR3 has 15 amino acids. CDR3 residues: CASSLVPGGTGELFF. CDR3 nucleotides: TGTGCCAGCAGTTTAGTTCCGGGGGGCACCGGGGAGCTGTTTTTT.

This chain connects TRBV2 to TRBJ1-3; 7 bases map to TRBD1. V was pared by 5 bases and J by 0 bases, with 4 bases of the junction left unmatched. The germline CDR1 and CDR2 sequences are SNHLY and FYNNEI. The CDR3 totals 15 residues. In nucleotides, the CDR3 is TGTGCCAGCAGTCTTGACAGGGCCTCTGGAAACACCATATATTTT. It translates to CASSLDRASGNTIYF.